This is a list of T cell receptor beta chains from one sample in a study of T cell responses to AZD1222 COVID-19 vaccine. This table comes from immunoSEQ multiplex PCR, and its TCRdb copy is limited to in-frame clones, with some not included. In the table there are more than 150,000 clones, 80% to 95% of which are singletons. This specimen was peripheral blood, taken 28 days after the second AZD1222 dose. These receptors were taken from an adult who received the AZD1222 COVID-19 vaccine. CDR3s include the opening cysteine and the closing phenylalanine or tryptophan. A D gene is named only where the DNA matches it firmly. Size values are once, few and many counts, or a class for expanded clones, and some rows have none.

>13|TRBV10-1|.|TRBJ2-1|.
TGCGCCAGCAGGGATGAACTGAATGGTGAGCAGTTCTTC
CASRDELNGEQFF
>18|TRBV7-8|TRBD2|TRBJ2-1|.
TGTGCCAGCAGCTCTCGGGGGCCTAGCGGGAGGGCCTACAATGAGCAGTTCTTC
CASSSRGPSGRAYNEQFF
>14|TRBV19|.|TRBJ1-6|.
TGTGCCAGTAGTATCGCAGGGTCTAATTCACCCCTCCACTTT
CASSIAGSNSPLHF
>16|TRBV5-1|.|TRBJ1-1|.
TGCGCCAGCAGCTTGGCCCGGGGGGGTCGGAACACTGAAGCTTTCTTT
CASSLARGGRNTEAFF
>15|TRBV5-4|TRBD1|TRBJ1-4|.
TGTGCCAGCAGCGTGAAGGACAGGGGGGTTGGGAAACTGTTTTTT
CASSVKDRGVGKLFF
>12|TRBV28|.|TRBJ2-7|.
TGTGCCAGCAGTTTCCGAGACCACGAGCAGTACTTC
CASSFRDHEQYF
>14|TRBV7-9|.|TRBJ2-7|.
TGTGCCAGCAGCTCCGGACTGGATACCTACGAGCAGTACTTC
CASSSGLDTYEQYF
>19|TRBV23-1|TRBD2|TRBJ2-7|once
TGCGCCAGCAGTCATGGGGCAGGGGGTAGACTAGCGGCTACCTACGAGCAGTACTTC
CASSHGAGGRLAATYEQYF
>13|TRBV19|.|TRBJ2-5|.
TGTGCCAGTAGTATCCCAGGGAAAGAGACCCAGTACTTC
CASSIPGKETQYF
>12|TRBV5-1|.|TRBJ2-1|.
TGCGCCAGCTGGATATCCTCCAATGAGCAGTTCTTC
CASWISSNEQFF
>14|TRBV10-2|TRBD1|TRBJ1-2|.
TGCGCCAGCAGTGAGAGGACAGGGTCCTATGGCTACACCTTC
CASSERTGSYGYTF